This is a list of T cell receptor beta chains from one sample in a study of high-grade serous ovarian cancer treatment subgroups. Produced via immunoSEQ multiplex PCR; TCRdb's table is partial and in-frame only. The table lists 7,500 to 8,500 clones, under 80% of them singletons. Input material: tumor tissue. The receptors come from a human donor with high-grade serous ovarian cancer. The CDR3 runs from the conserved cysteine through the conserved F or W. Each record gives: J gene, D gene, V gene, clone size, CDR3 protein, CDR3 DNA. A D gene is named only where the DNA matches it firmly. Some rows mark clone size as missing; the rest say once, few, many or name a class of expanded clone.

TRBJ2-7	.	TRBV6-5	.	CASSSVRGPGEQYF	TGTGCCAGCAGTTCGGTCAGGGGCCCGGGCGAGCAGTACTTC
TRBJ1-2	TRBD1	TRBV27	.	CASSFRDRALTVKGYTF	TGTGCCAGCAGTTTCCGGGACAGGGCCCTAACGGTTAAGGGCTACACCTTC
TRBJ1-6	.	TRBV19	.	CASNFDSLNSPLHF	TGTGCCAGTAACTTCGACAGTTTGAATTCACCCCTCCACTTT
TRBJ1-2	TRBD1	TRBV27	.	CASSLGQGARASGYTF	TGTGCCAGCAGTTTAGGACAGGGGGCCCGAGCGTCGGGCTACACCTTC
TRBJ1-2	.	TRBV9	.	CASSVGRKDYGYTF	TGTGCCAGCAGCGTAGGCCGGAAAGACTATGGCTACACCTTC
TRBJ2-5	TRBD2	TRBV28	.	CASSLEGLAGPYQETQYF	TGTGCCAGCAGTTTAGAGGGACTAGCGGGTCCTTACCAAGAGACCCAGTACTTC
TRBJ1-1	.	TRBV14	.	CASSQSYTEAFF	TGTGCCAGCAGCCAATCTTACACTGAAGCTTTCTTT
TRBJ1-6	.	TRBV4-2	.	CASSQAAGRNSPLHF	TGTGCCAGCAGCCAAGCGGCAGGTAGAAATTCACCCCTCCACTTT
TRBJ1-1	.	TRBV9	.	CASSPTLNTEAFF	TGTGCCAGCAGCCCCACCTTGAACACTGAAGCTTTCTTT
TRBJ2-7	.	TRBV7-2	.	CASSLGLLSYEQYF	TGTGCCAGCAGCTTAGGACTTCTCTCCTACGAGCAGTACTTC
TRBJ2-7	TRBD1	TRBV19	.	CASSRGQVNNYEQYF	TGTGCCAGTAGCCGGGGACAGGTCAACAATTACGAGCAGTACTTC
TRBJ2-7	.	TRBV5-1	once	CASSLEGKSSYEQYF	TGCGCCAGCAGCTTGGAAGGAAAGAGCTCCTACGAGCAGTACTTC
TRBJ2-1	TRBD2	TRBV11-3	.	CASSSRVTSGIRVNEQFF	TGTGCCAGCAGCTCAAGGGTGACTAGCGGGATTCGGGTCAATGAGCAGTTCTTC